The rows below give T cell receptor beta chains drawn from one sample of a study of radiotherapy plus CTLA-4 blockade in lung cancer. The method was immunoSEQ multiplex PCR; TCRdb's version includes in-frame clones alone and lacks a portion of them. Of around 44,000 clones in the sample, 86% were seen once. Sequenced material: peripheral blood, taken from a patient treated with radiotherapy plus ipilimumab. These receptor sequences come from a human donor with non-small cell lung cancer that progressed on radiotherapy plus ipilimumab. Some clones in this sample may be carry-over from other donors' samples. Both conserved end residues are part of each CDR3. The D gene is left open where the match is weak. Expanded clones get a size class; other rows say once, few or many, or leave the size out.

TRBJ2-1	.	TRBD2	TRBV6-4	CASSEIAGGREQFF	TGTGCCAGCAGTGAGATAGCGGGGGGGCGAGAGCAGTTCTTC
TRBJ2-7	.	TRBD1	TRBV29-1	CSGRQGRSYEQYF	TGCAGCGGGAGACAGGGGAGGTCCTACGAGCAGTACTTC
TRBJ2-6	.	.	TRBV19	CASSIDAAGANVLTF	TGTGCCAGTAGTATAGATGCAGCTGGGGCCAACGTCCTGACTTTC
TRBJ2-5	.	.	TRBV9	CASSVMSGQETQYF	TGTGCCAGCAGCGTAATGTCAGGGCAGGAGACCCAGTACTTC
TRBJ1-4	.	.	TRBV5-1	CASSQAGGRGDQKLFF	TGCGCCAGCAGCCAGGCCGGTGGCAGGGGCGACCAAAAACTGTTTTTT
TRBJ2-3	.	.	TRBV11-3	CASSSLEFPDTQYF	TGTGCCAGCAGCTCGCTAGAGTTCCCAGATACGCAGTATTTT
TRBJ2-5	.	TRBD2	TRBV6-5	CASSLNSGRKTQYF	TGTGCCAGCAGTCTAAATAGCGGGAGGAAGACCCAGTACTTC
TRBJ1-4	.	.	TRBV6-1	CASSEWGLEKLFF	TGTGCCAGCAGTGAGTGGGGGCTAGAAAAACTGTTTTTT
TRBJ1-2	.	.	TRBV7-9	CASSLGREGGYTF	TGTGCCAGCAGCTTAGGCCGGGAAGGAGGCTACACCTTC
TRBJ2-6	few	TRBD1	TRBV6-6	CASSAGQGGGANVLTF	TGTGCCAGCAGTGCGGGACAGGGAGGAGGGGCCAACGTCCTGACTTTC
TRBJ2-7	.	.	TRBV2	CASSEVRASYEQYF	TGTGCCAGCAGTGAAGTCAGGGCGTCCTACGAGCAGTACTTC
TRBJ1-5	.	TRBD1	TRBV19	CATETGGSQPQHF	TGTGCCACGGAAACAGGGGGGAGTCAGCCCCAGCATTTT
TRBJ2-1	.	TRBD2	TRBV25-1	CASSGEPGLAEIYNEQFF	TGTGCCAGCAGTGGGGAACCGGGACTAGCGGAAATCTACAATGAGCAGTTCTTC
TRBJ1-2	.	TRBD1	TRBV6-1	CASSEALPGQGAWGYTF	TGTGCCAGCAGTGAAGCGCTTCCCGGACAGGGGGCATGGGGCTACACCTTC
TRBJ2-3	.	TRBD1	TRBV25-1	CASSETGELDTQYF	TGTGCCAGCAGTGAAACAGGGGAGTTAGATACGCAGTATTTT
TRBJ2-3	.	.	TRBV29-1	CSVLRLRGSGITDTQYF	TGCAGCGTTCTCAGACTACGGGGGAGTGGAATCACAGATACGCAGTATTTT
TRBJ1-2	.	TRBD1	TRBV11-2	CASSFPGTGSNYGYTF	TGTGCCAGCAGCTTTCCTGGGACAGGGTCTAACTATGGCTACACCTTC
TRBJ2-5	.	TRBD1	TRBV14	CASSQRRGTGQETQYF	TGTGCCAGCAGTCAAAGGAGGGGGACAGGTCAAGAGACCCAGTACTTC
TRBJ1-2	.	TRBD1	TRBV5-6	CASSLRQGRYGYTF	TGTGCCAGCAGCTTAAGACAGGGAAGGTATGGCTACACCTTC
TRBJ1-5	.	.	TRBV7-9	CASSLDSSNQPQHF	TGTGCCAGCAGCTTAGACAGTAGCAATCAGCCCCAGCATTTT
TRBJ2-1	.	.	TRBV9	CASSEDTGRVYNEQFF	TGTGCCAGCAGCGAGGATACAGGGCGGGTATACAATGAGCAGTTCTTC
TRBJ2-7	.	.	TRBV10-2	CASRMSYEQYF	TGCGCCAGCCGTATGTCCTACGAGCAGTACTTC
TRBJ2-6	.	.	TRBV27	CASSSLSSGANVLTF	TGTGCCAGCAGTTCACTGAGCTCTGGGGCCAACGTCCTGACTTTC
TRBJ2-7	.	.	TRBV6-6	CASSYSTGFDEQYF	TGTGCCAGCAGTTACTCGACAGGTTTTGACGAGCAGTACTTC
TRBJ2-7	once	.	TRBV27	CASSFGDNSYEQYF	TGTGCCAGCAGTTTTGGGGACAACTCTTACGAGCAGTACTTC
TRBJ1-1	.	TRBD1	TRBV7-9	CASSPWTGGTYTEAFF	TGTGCCAGCAGCCCTTGGACAGGGGGTACGTACACTGAAGCTTTCTTT
TRBJ2-6	.	TRBD1	TRBV28	CASSGDDRGARSGANVLTF	TGTGCCAGCAGTGGGGACGACAGGGGGGCTCGCTCTGGGGCCAACGTCCTGACTTTC
TRBJ2-7	.	.	TRBV29-1	CSVRDSHEQYF	TGCAGCGTAAGGGACTCCCACGAGCAGTACTTC
TRBJ2-1	medium-sized	TRBD2	TRBV10-2	CASSGGTSGRALRNEQFF	TGCGCCAGCAGTGGCGGGACTAGCGGGAGGGCCCTTCGAAATGAGCAGTTCTTC
TRBJ2-1	.	TRBD1	TRBV7-8	CASSLGQGTYNEQFF	TGTGCCAGCAGCCTCGGACAGGGCACCTACAATGAGCAGTTCTTC
TRBJ2-7	.	TRBD1	TRBV5-6	CASRYRGAHEQYF	TGTGCCAGCAGATACAGGGGTGCCCACGAGCAGTACTTC
TRBJ2-5	.	TRBD1	TRBV19	CASRRQGLETQYF	TGTGCCAGTAGAAGACAGGGCTTAGAGACCCAGTACTTC
TRBJ2-1	.	TRBD2	TRBV7-7	CASSLGLAGVYEQFF	TGTGCCAGCAGCTTGGGACTAGCGGGAGTCTATGAGCAGTTCTTC
TRBJ2-7	few	TRBD2	TRBV7-9	CASSHGLVSEQYF	TGTGCCAGCAGCCACGGACTAGTAAGCGAGCAGTACTTC
TRBJ2-1	.	.	TRBV27	CASSGLLESSYNEQFF	TGTGCCAGCAGTGGCCTTCTGGAGAGCTCCTACAATGAGCAGTTCTTC
TRBJ2-1	few	TRBD2	TRBV29-1	CSVEDPGLAALYNEQFF	TGCAGCGTTGAAGACCCGGGACTAGCGGCTCTCTACAATGAGCAGTTCTTC
TRBJ2-1	.	.	TRBV5-6	CASSLEAESSYNEQFF	TGTGCCAGCAGCTTGGAAGCGGAGAGCTCCTACAATGAGCAGTTCTTC
TRBJ2-7	.	.	TRBV9	CASSPELGRNEQYF	TGTGCCAGCAGCCCGGAGTTGGGGAGGAACGAGCAGTACTTC
TRBJ2-1	.	TRBD2	TRBV4-2	CASSQTSDSYNEQFF	TGTGCCAGCAGCCAGACTAGCGATTCCTACAATGAGCAGTTCTTC
TRBJ2-7	.	.	TRBV5-6	CASSLGQPTYEQYF	TGTGCCAGCAGCTTGGGACAGCCGACCTACGAGCAGTACTTC
TRBJ1-1	few	TRBD1	TRBV29-1	CSAGRDRYSTEAFF	TGCAGCGCTGGCAGGGACAGGTATTCGACTGAAGCTTTCTTT
TRBJ1-2	.	.	TRBV2	CASSLETQGGYTF	TGTGCCAGCAGCCTAGAGACTCAGGGTGGCTACACCTTC